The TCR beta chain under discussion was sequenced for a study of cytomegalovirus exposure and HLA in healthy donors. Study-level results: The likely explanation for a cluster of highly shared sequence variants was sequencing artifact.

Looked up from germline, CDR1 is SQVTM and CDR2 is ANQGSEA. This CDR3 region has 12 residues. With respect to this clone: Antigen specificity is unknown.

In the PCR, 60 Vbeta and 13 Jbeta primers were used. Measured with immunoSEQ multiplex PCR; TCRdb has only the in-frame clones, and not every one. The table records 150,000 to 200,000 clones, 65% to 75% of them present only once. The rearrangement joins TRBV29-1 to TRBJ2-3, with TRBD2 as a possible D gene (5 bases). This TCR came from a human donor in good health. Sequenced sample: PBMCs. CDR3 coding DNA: TGCACCTACCGGGGAAGGACAGATACGCAGTATTTT. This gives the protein CTYRGRTDTQYF.